This T cell receptor (beta chain) was recorded in a study of cytomegalovirus exposure and HLA in healthy donors. The PCR employed 60 Vbeta primers together with 13 Jbeta primers. Sequencing was performed with immunoSEQ multiplex PCR; in TCRdb, only in-frame clones are kept and a portion is missing. The table records approximately 180,000 clones, roughly 80% of them present only once. Deletions cut 5 bases from V and 0 bases from J, with 11 bases between. This CDR3 comprises 15 residues. Germline V gives CDR1 MDHEN, CDR2 SYDVKM. This TCR was sampled from a woman under 30 in good health and CMV-seronegative. This chain links TRBV28 with TRBJ1-3, with no clear D. Specimen: PBMCs. Here the CDR3 reads CASSNSRSSGNTIYF. The CDR3, as DNA: TGTGCCAGCAGTAACAGCCGAAGCTCTGGAAACACCATATATTTT.